Listed below are T cell receptor beta chains from one sample, sequenced in a study of identical twins. TCRdb independently ran MiXCR on the 5' RACE reads; one entry per CDR3 protein. The sample lists around 960,000 distinct CDR3 sequences, approximately 13% occurring once. This sample also appeared in a second study, on yellow fever vaccine responses in identical twins.

Sample: PBMCs. The receptors shown here come from a woman between 18 and 29 years old in good health. Each CDR3 is given with its conserved first and last residue. Each record gives: D gene, J gene, V gene, clone size, CDR3 DNA, CDR3 protein. A D gene is named only where the DNA matches it firmly. Size tells how often a clone was seen (once, few, many) or the class of an expanded clone, and some rows leave it out.

D: -
J: TRBJ2-5
V: TRBV11-3
size: few
DNA: TGTGCCAGCAGCTTAGGGGCCGAGACAGGAAAAGAGACCCAGTACTTC
CDR3: CASSLGAETGKETQYF

D: -
J: TRBJ2-1
V: TRBV6-1
size: -
DNA: TGTGCCAGCGCCAGTACGGGAGTTGGTTACAATGAGCAGTTCTTC
CDR3: CASASTGVGYNEQFF

D: TRBD1
J: TRBJ2-1
V: TRBV6-1
size: -
DNA: TGTGCCAGCAACCGGGACAGGGGGCACAATGAGCAGTTCTTC
CDR3: CASNRDRGHNEQFF

D: -
J: TRBJ2-1
V: TRBV5-1
size: -
DNA: TGCGCCAGCAGCCCCGGCGGGGGACAGGCATGGCCGTTCTTC
CDR3: CASSPGGGQAWPFF

D: -
J: TRBJ1-1
V: TRBV18
size: few
DNA: TGTGCCAGCTCACCCATTGAGGGGAACACTGAAGCTTTCTTT
CDR3: CASSPIEGNTEAFF

D: TRBD2
J: TRBJ2-2
V: TRBV3-1
size: -
DNA: TGTGCCAGCAGCCGGACTAGCGGAAGAAACACCGGGGAGCTGTTTTTT
CDR3: CASSRTSGRNTGELFF

D: TRBD2
J: TRBJ2-1
V: TRBV10-3
size: few
DNA: TGTGCCACCCAGCGGGAGGCCCAATACAATGAGCAGTTCTTC
CDR3: CATQREAQYNEQFF

D: TRBD2
J: TRBJ2-1
V: TRBV19
size: -
DNA: TGTGCCAGTAGTGTGGGACTAGCGGGAGTAGGGGCCTACAATGAGCAGTTCTTC
CDR3: CASSVGLAGVGAYNEQFF

D: -
J: TRBJ1-1
V: TRBV7-9
size: -
DNA: TGTGCCAGCAATTTGGGAGAACGTGAAGCTTTCTTT
CDR3: CASNLGEREAFF

D: TRBD1
J: TRBJ2-1
V: TRBV13
size: -
DNA: TGTGCCAGCAGCCAACAGGGGGCGCCCCACAATGAGCAGTTCTTC
CDR3: CASSQQGAPHNEQFF

D: TRBD2
J: TRBJ2-5
V: TRBV12-3/TRBV12-4
size: few
DNA: TGTGCCAGCACCCTAGCGGGAGGGGAGACCCAGTACTTC
CDR3: CASTLAGGETQYF

D: TRBD2
J: TRBJ2-5
V: TRBV11-2
size: -
DNA: TGTGCCAGCAGCTCAGGGGGGACTAGCGGGGGGTACCAAGAGACCCAGTACTTC
CDR3: CASSSGGTSGGYQETQYF

D: TRBD1
J: TRBJ1-5
V: TRBV28
size: few
DNA: TGTGCCAGCAGGATAGGACAGGGCGGCCAGCCCCAGCATTTT
CDR3: CASRIGQGGQPQHF

D: -
J: TRBJ2-1
V: TRBV5-6
size: -
DNA: TGTGCCAGCAACACAGGGGGGGAATGGGAGCAGTTCTTC
CDR3: CASNTGGEWEQFF

D: -
J: TRBJ2-7
V: TRBV12-3/TRBV12-4
size: -
DNA: TGTGCCAGCAGTGGTATGCGGGACTTTTCCTACGAGCAGTACTTC
CDR3: CASSGMRDFSYEQYF

D: TRBD2
J: TRBJ2-7
V: TRBV20-1
size: -
DNA: TGCAGTGTCAGCGGTCTAGCGGGAGGGGCCTCCTACGAGCAGTACTTC
CDR3: CSVSGLAGGASYEQYF

D: TRBD1
J: TRBJ1-5
V: TRBV24-1
size: many
DNA: TGTGCCACCAGTTCCGGGACAGGGGGCGCCGGTCAGCCCCAGCATTTT
CDR3: CATSSGTGGAGQPQHF

D: TRBD1
J: TRBJ2-1
V: TRBV6-4
size: -
DNA: TGTGCCAGCGCACGACAGGGACCCTACAATGAGCAGTTCTTC
CDR3: CASARQGPYNEQFF

D: TRBD2
J: TRBJ2-6
V: TRBV12-3/TRBV12-4
size: few
DNA: TGTGCCAGCAGTTTAGTGGCTAGCGGGAATGGGGCCAACGTCCTGACTTTC
CDR3: CASSLVASGNGANVLTF

D: -
J: TRBJ1-5
V: TRBV7-9
size: many
DNA: TGTGCCAGCAGAGCCCCGGGAACAAATCAGCCCCAGCATTTT
CDR3: CASRAPGTNQPQHF

D: -
J: TRBJ1-6
V: TRBV20-1
size: -
DNA: TGCAGTGCTAGCCGGGGTGGGAGCTCCTATAATTCACCCCTCCACTTT
CDR3: CSASRGGSSYNSPLHF

D: TRBD2
J: TRBJ2-7
V: TRBV20-1
size: few
DNA: TGCAGTGCCGAGACGCTAGCGGGAGCCTACGAGCAGTACTTC
CDR3: CSAETLAGAYEQYF

D: TRBD1
J: TRBJ1-6
V: TRBV20-1
size: -
DNA: TGCAGTGCTGACAGGGGGAGAGGTGGATCACCCCTCCACTTT
CDR3: CSADRGRGGSPLHF

D: -
J: TRBJ1-1
V: TRBV29-1
size: -
DNA: TGCAGCGTTCGACAGATGAACACTGAAGCTTTCTTT
CDR3: CSVRQMNTEAFF

D: TRBD2
J: TRBJ2-2
V: TRBV11-2
size: -
DNA: TGTGCCAGCAGCCAGAGACTAGCGGGACAGAACACCGGGGAGCTGTTTTTT
CDR3: CASSQRLAGQNTGELFF

D: -
J: TRBJ2-7
V: TRBV6-5
size: few
DNA: TGTGCCAGCAGTTACGAGGAGGGGAGGTACGAGCAGTACTTC
CDR3: CASSYEEGRYEQYF

D: -
J: TRBJ1-1
V: TRBV7-9
size: -
DNA: TGTGCCAGCAGCTTAGCTGGCCGTCCCACTGAAGCTTTCTTT
CDR3: CASSLAGRPTEAFF

D: TRBD2
J: TRBJ2-2
V: TRBV12-3/TRBV12-4
size: -
DNA: TGTGCCATCAGCCGACTAGCGGGGGGGTCGGGGAACACCGGGGAGCTGTTTTTT
CDR3: CAISRLAGGSGNTGELFF

D: TRBD2
J: TRBJ2-1
V: TRBV6-5
size: many
DNA: TGTGCCAGCAGTTACTCGACGCGGGAGGGCTACAATGAGCAGTTCTTC
CDR3: CASSYSTREGYNEQFF

D: -
J: TRBJ2-2
V: TRBV7-9
size: many
DNA: TGTGCCAGCATCGATAACACCGGGGAGCTGTTTTTT
CDR3: CASIDNTGELFF

D: -
J: TRBJ2-7
V: TRBV4-1
size: few
DNA: TGCGCCAGCAGCCAAGGTCCCACATCCTACGAGCAGTACTTC
CDR3: CASSQGPTSYEQYF